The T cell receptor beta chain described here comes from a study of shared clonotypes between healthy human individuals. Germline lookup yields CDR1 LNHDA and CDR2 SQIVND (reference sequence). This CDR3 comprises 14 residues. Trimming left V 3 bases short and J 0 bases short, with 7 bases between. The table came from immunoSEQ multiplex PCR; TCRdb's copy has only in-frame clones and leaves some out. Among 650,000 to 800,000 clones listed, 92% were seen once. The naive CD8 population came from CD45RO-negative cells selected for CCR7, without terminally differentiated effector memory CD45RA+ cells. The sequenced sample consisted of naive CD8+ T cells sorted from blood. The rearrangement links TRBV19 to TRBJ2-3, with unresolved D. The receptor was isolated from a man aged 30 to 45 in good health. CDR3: CASSMVGSTDTQYF. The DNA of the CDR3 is TGTGCCAGTAGTATGGTAGGGAGCACAGATACGCAGTATTTT. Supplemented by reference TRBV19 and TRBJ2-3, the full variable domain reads DGGITQSPKYLFRKEGQNVTLSCEQNLNHDAMYWYRQDPGQGLRLIYYSQIVNDFQKGDIAEGYSVSREKKESFPLTVTSAQKNPTAFYLCASSMVGSTDTQYFGPGTRLTVL.